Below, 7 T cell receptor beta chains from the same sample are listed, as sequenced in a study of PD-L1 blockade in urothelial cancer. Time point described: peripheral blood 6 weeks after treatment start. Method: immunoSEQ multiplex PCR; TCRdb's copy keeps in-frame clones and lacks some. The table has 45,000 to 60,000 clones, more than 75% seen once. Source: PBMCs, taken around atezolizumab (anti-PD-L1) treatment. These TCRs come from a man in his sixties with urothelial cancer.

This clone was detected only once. CDR3 in amino acids: CASSYSGVSSYNEQFF. The CDR3 DNA reads as TGTGCCAGCAGTTACTCAGGGGTTAGCTCCTACAATGAGCAGTTCTTC. The V and J genes are TRBV6-5 and TRBJ2-1; D is perhaps TRBD1 (5 bases). Germline values: CDR1 MNHEY, CDR2 SVGAGI. Trimming took off 0 bases at V and 0 bases at J, with 9 bases between the two ends. The CDR3 loop spans 16 amino acids.

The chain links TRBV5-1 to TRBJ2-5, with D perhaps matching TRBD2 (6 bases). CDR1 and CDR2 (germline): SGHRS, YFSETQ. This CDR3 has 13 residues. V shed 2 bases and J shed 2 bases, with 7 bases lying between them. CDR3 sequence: CASSFGTQETQYF. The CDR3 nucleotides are TGCGCCAGCAGCTTTGGGACTCAAGAGACCCAGTACTTC.

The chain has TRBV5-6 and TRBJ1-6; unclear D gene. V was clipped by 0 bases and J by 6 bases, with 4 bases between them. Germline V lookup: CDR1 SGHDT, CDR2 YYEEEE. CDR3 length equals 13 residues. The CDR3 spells CASSLAVNSPLHF. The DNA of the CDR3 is TGTGCCAGCAGCTTGGCAGTTAATTCACCCCTCCACTTT.

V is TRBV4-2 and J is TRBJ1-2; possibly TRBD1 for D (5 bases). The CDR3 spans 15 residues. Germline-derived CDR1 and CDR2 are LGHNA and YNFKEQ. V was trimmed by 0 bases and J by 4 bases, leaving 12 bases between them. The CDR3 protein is CASSQDRDFFYGYTF. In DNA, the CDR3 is TGTGCCAGCAGCCAAGACAGGGATTTCTTCTATGGCTACACCTTC.

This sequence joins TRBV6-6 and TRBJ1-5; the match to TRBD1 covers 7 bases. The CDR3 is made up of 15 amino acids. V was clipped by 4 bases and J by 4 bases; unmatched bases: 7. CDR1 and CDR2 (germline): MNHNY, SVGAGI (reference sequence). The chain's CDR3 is CASSSGQKENQPQHF. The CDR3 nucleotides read TGTGCCAGCAGTTCGGGACAGAAAGAGAATCAGCCCCAGCATTTT.

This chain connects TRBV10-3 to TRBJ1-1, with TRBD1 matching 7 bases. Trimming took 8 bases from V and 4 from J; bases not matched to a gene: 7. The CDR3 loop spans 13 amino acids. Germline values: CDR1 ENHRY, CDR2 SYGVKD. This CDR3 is CAIGGGSGTEAFF. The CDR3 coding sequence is TGTGCCATCGGAGGGGGCTCAGGCACTGAAGCTTTCTTT.

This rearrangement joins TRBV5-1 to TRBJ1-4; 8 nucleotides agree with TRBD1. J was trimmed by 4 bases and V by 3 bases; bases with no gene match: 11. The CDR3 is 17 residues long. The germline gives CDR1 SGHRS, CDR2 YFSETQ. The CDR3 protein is CASSSGQGDWGNEKLFF. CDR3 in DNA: TGCGCCAGCAGCTCAGGACAGGGTGATTGGGGTAATGAAAAACTGTTTTTT.